This is a list of T cell receptor beta chains from one sample in a study of T cell responses to AZD1222 COVID-19 vaccine. The data were produced by immunoSEQ multiplex PCR, yet TCRdb's version contains in-frame clones alone and is incomplete. Of about 100,000 clones in the sample, more than 70% were seen once. The sample in question was peripheral blood, obtained on day 0 of MenACWY control vaccination. The origin of the receptors is an adult in good health. The CDR3 runs from the conserved cysteine through the conserved F or W. The D gene is left open where the match is weak. Clone size is shown for a subset of rows, as once, few, many or a class of expanded clone.

D	size	V	J	CDR3	DNA
TRBD2	NA	TRBV7-2	TRBJ2-5	CASSATSGEETQYF	TGTGCCAGCAGCGCCACTAGCGGAGAAGAGACCCAGTACTTC
NA	NA	TRBV6-5	TRBJ1-3	CATAESSGNTIYF	TGTGCCACCGCGGAAAGCTCTGGAAACACCATATATTTT
TRBD1	NA	TRBV6-5	TRBJ1-1	CASSYSSNRGTEAFF	TGTGCCAGCAGTTACTCTTCTAACAGGGGCACTGAAGCTTTCTTT
TRBD1	NA	TRBV19	TRBJ2-1	CASSILGQGNEQFF	TGTGCCAGTAGTATATTAGGACAGGGAAATGAGCAGTTCTTC
NA	NA	TRBV19	TRBJ1-5	CASSIVGSLNQPQHF	TGTGCCAGTAGTATAGTGGGCAGCCTTAATCAGCCCCAGCATTTT
NA	NA	TRBV7-2	TRBJ1-5	CASSLAGESNQPQHF	TGTGCCAGCAGCTTAGCGGGGGAGAGCAATCAGCCCCAGCATTTT
TRBD1	NA	TRBV9	TRBJ1-2	CASSSPGTVYGYTF	TGTGCCAGCAGCTCGCCCGGGACAGTCTATGGCTACACCTTC
NA	NA	TRBV7-2	TRBJ2-5	CASSTRGQETQYF	TGTGCCAGCAGCACCCGGGGGCAAGAGACCCAGTACTTC
NA	NA	TRBV19	TRBJ1-2	CASSTGTPIYGYTF	TGTGCCAGTAGTACCGGGACACCCATCTATGGCTACACCTTC
TRBD1	NA	TRBV12-5	TRBJ2-7	CASGLKLPGQGAREQYF	TGTGCTAGTGGCCTGAAACTTCCGGGACAGGGGGCCCGCGAGCAGTACTTC
TRBD2	NA	TRBV3-1/TRBV3-2	TRBJ2-2	CASSQGGLAANTGELFF	TGTGCCAGCAGCCAAGGTGGACTAGCGGCAAACACCGGGGAGCTGTTTTTT
NA	NA	TRBV3-1/TRBV3-2	TRBJ1-1	CASSQVGYPTEAFF	TGTGCCAGCAGCCAAGTTGGGTACCCTACTGAAGCTTTCTTT
TRBD1	NA	TRBV28	TRBJ2-7	CASSLSSRDRYEQYF	TGTGCCAGCAGTTTATCCTCCAGGGACAGATACGAGCAGTACTTC
TRBD2	once	TRBV28	TRBJ2-3	CASIGGDYSPQYF	TGTGCCAGCATCGGCGGGGACTACAGCCCGCAGTATTTT
NA	NA	TRBV5-1	TRBJ2-5	CASSRGQIQETQYF	TGCGCCAGCAGCAGGGGACAAATCCAAGAGACCCAGTACTTC
TRBD1	NA	TRBV11-2	TRBJ2-2	CASSSQGAGGELFF	TGTGCCAGCAGCTCACAGGGGGCTGGCGGGGAGCTGTTTTTT
NA	NA	TRBV4-2	TRBJ2-5	CASSQELSKYQETQYF	TGTGCCAGCAGCCAAGAACTTTCCAAATATCAAGAGACCCAGTACTTC
NA	NA	TRBV6-6	TRBJ1-4	CASSYTPGETVEKLFF	TGTGCCAGCAGTTACACACCAGGGGAAACAGTAGAAAAACTGTTTTTT
NA	NA	TRBV7-2	TRBJ1-2	CASSTPQGGFYGYTF	TGTGCCAGCAGCACGCCCCAAGGGGGATTCTATGGCTACACCTTC
NA	few	TRBV5-1	TRBJ1-3	CASSYGESGNTIYF	TGCGCCAGCAGTTACGGGGAAAGTGGAAACACCATATATTTT
NA	NA	TRBV3-1/TRBV3-2	TRBJ2-1	CASSLRLVGGEQFF	TGTGCCAGCAGCCTAAGACTAGTGGGCGGTGAGCAGTTCTTC